The 8 T cell receptor beta chains below were found in one sample sequenced in a study of blood T cell repertoires in COVID-19. The table came from immunoSEQ multiplex PCR; TCRdb's copy has only in-frame clones and leaves some out. Counted here are under 300,000 clones, 89% occurring once; the ten biggest clones make up approximately 2%. Sequenced input: PBMCs or T cells enriched from blood (not recorded which). These receptors all come from an older woman who had recovered from COVID-19.

This chain joins TRBV19 and TRBJ2-5, with D perhaps matching TRBD1 (7 bases). Trimming took off 6 bases at V and 4 bases at J, with 12 bases between the two ends. Germline values: CDR1 LNHDA, CDR2 SQIVND (reference sequence). This CDR3 comprises 13 residues. The CDR3: CASSRQGGETQYF. The CDR3 bases are TGTGCCAGTAGCAGACAGGGAGGAGAGACCCAGTACTTC.

The chain employs TRBV11-3 and TRBJ2-7; TRBD2 is a possible D gene (5 bases). V lost 5 bases and J 4 bases, leaving 12 bases between the germline ends. This CDR3 has 13 residues. Germline values: CDR1 SGHNT, CDR2 YENEEA. The CDR3 loop reads CASSPGVAYEQYF. The CDR3 DNA is TGTGCCAGCAGCCCCGGCGTAGCGTACGAGCAGTACTTC.

J is TRBJ2-1 and V is TRBV11-2; tentative D call: TRBD2 (6 bases). The length of the CDR3 is 15 residues. Trimming left V 4 bases short and J 0 bases short, with 10 bases between. From germline, CDR1 is SGHAT and CDR2 FQNNGV. The CDR3 nucleotides are TGTGCCAGCAGCTCCCCGCGGGGCTCCTACAATGAGCAGTTCTTC. Translation: CASSSPRGSYNEQFF. Together with reference TRBV11-2 and TRBJ2-1, the CDR3 gives the full variable domain: EAGVAQSPRYKIIEKRQSVAFWCNPISGHATLYWYQQILGQGPKLLIQFQNNGVVDDSQLPKDRFSAERLKGVDSTLKIQPAKLEDSAVYLCASSSPRGSYNEQFFGPGTRLTVL.

The chain employs TRBV7-9 and TRBJ2-1; no reliable D call. CDR3 size: 15 residues. Deletions cut 7 bases from V and 0 bases from J, with 13 bases between. Germline CDR1 and CDR2: SEHNR and FQNEAQ (reference sequence). The CDR3 bases are TGTGCCAGCAACCTGATGGCAAGCTCCTACAATGAGCAGTTCTTC. Protein product: CASNLMASSYNEQFF.

The chain is built from TRBV27 and TRBJ1-1, with 12 bases identical to TRBD1. This CDR3 contains 15 residues. Losses at the gene ends were 5 bases for V and 5 bases for J; bases not matched to a gene: 6. From germline, CDR1 is MNHEY and CDR2 SMNVEV (reference sequence). CDR3 nucleotides: TGTGCCAGCAGTGACCGGGACAGGGGGCATACTGAAGCTTTCTTT. Its translation is CASSDRDRGHTEAFF.

This chain links TRBV7-6 with TRBJ1-2; 8 bases map to TRBD1. Germline assignment: CDR1 SGHVS and CDR2 FNYEAQ. V lost 7 bases, J lost 5 bases, and 6 bases stayed unmatched. The CDR3 has 13 residues. CDR3 protein: CASTAQGGYGYTF. The CDR3 coding sequence is TGTGCCAGCACCGCACAGGGGGGATATGGCTACACCTTC. Full variable domain (remainder filled in from reference TRBV7-6 and TRBJ1-2): GAGVSQSPRYKVTKRGQDVALRCDPISGHVSLYWYRQALGQGPEFLTYFNYEAQQDKSGLPNDRFSAERPEGSISTLTIQRTEQRDSAMYRCASTAQGGYGYTFGSGTRLTVV.

The V call is TRBV19, the J call TRBJ2-1; TRBD1 aligns across 8 bases. From germline, CDR1 is LNHDA and CDR2 SQIVND (reference sequence). The CDR3 runs 17 residues. V shed 6 bases and J 1 base; nucleotides not matched to a gene: 11. CDR3 loop: CASRKPGGGQSYNEQFF. The CDR3 DNA follows: TGTGCCAGTAGGAAACCAGGGGGCGGACAATCCTACAATGAGCAGTTCTTC.

The chain joins TRBV5-4 to TRBJ2-3; 7 positions match TRBD1. V trimming: 7 bases; J trimming: 5 bases; junction bases outside the gene matches: 10. This CDR3 is built from 14 residues. Germline V gene data show CDR1 as SGHNT and CDR2 as YYREEE (reference sequence). The CDR3 DNA follows: TGTGCCAGCGAGAACCGACAGGGTTTAGATACGCAGTATTTT. It translates to CASENRQGLDTQYF.